Listed below are T cell receptor beta chains from one sample, sequenced in a study of blood T cell repertoires in COVID-19. Sequencing was performed with immunoSEQ multiplex PCR; in TCRdb, only in-frame clones are kept and a portion is missing. Here the sample spans fewer than 250,000 clones, 80% to 90% being singletons. The sequencing input was peripheral blood. Every receptor here comes from a man between 45 and 60 years old with acute or convalescent COVID-19. CDR3s include the opening cysteine and the closing phenylalanine or tryptophan. D genes are given only for firm matches. Rows give clone size only sometimes, using once, few, many, or a class for an expanded clone.

d_gene: NA
v_gene: TRBV6-5
j_gene: TRBJ1-2
abundance: NA
CDR3aa: CASSYQGHYYGYTF
CDR3nt: TGTGCCAGCAGTTACCAGGGACATTACTATGGCTACACCTTC

d_gene: TRBD1
v_gene: TRBV7-6
j_gene: TRBJ2-2
abundance: NA
CDR3aa: CASSLGGQGNTGELFF
CDR3nt: TGTGCCAGCAGCTTAGGCGGACAGGGGAACACCGGGGAGCTGTTTTTT

d_gene: NA
v_gene: TRBV27
j_gene: TRBJ2-1
abundance: NA
CDR3aa: CASSNQQGQGGNEQFF
CDR3nt: TGTGCCAGCAGTAACCAACAAGGGCAAGGGGGCAATGAGCAGTTCTTC

d_gene: NA
v_gene: TRBV27
j_gene: TRBJ1-2
abundance: NA
CDR3aa: CASSLGTGDWSRGYTF
CDR3nt: TGTGCCAGCAGTTTAGGTACAGGTGATTGGTCGCGGGGCTACACCTTC

d_gene: TRBD2
v_gene: TRBV10-1
j_gene: TRBJ2-3
abundance: NA
CDR3aa: CASSSGGDTDTQYF
CDR3nt: TGCGCCAGCAGTAGCGGGGGGGACACAGATACGCAGTATTTT

d_gene: TRBD1
v_gene: TRBV18
j_gene: TRBJ1-5
abundance: NA
CDR3aa: CASSPPTGDGVQPQHF
CDR3nt: TGTGCCAGCTCACCTCCGACAGGGGATGGCGTACAGCCCCAGCATTTT

d_gene: TRBD1
v_gene: TRBV6-6
j_gene: TRBJ2-2
abundance: NA
CDR3aa: CASSHRDSVTGELFF
CDR3nt: TGTGCCAGCAGCCACCGGGACAGCGTTACCGGGGAGCTGTTTTTT

d_gene: NA
v_gene: TRBV3-1/TRBV3-2
j_gene: TRBJ2-3
abundance: NA
CDR3aa: CASSHSGWSPISTDTQYF
CDR3nt: TGTGCCAGCAGCCATTCCGGGTGGAGCCCTATTAGCACAGATACGCAGTATTTT

d_gene: NA
v_gene: TRBV12-3/TRBV12-4
j_gene: TRBJ1-5
abundance: NA
CDR3aa: CASSTRHNQPQHF
CDR3nt: TGTGCCAGCAGCACCCGACACAATCAGCCCCAGCATTTT

d_gene: NA
v_gene: TRBV19
j_gene: TRBJ1-1
abundance: NA
CDR3aa: CASKATGYTEAFF
CDR3nt: TGTGCCAGTAAGGCGACTGGTTACACTGAAGCTTTCTTT

d_gene: NA
v_gene: TRBV19
j_gene: TRBJ2-6
abundance: NA
CDR3aa: CASSRGAHSSGANVLTF
CDR3nt: TGTGCCAGTAGTCGGGGGGCCCACTCCTCTGGGGCCAACGTCCTGACTTTC

d_gene: TRBD2
v_gene: TRBV6-2/TRBV6-3
j_gene: TRBJ2-2
abundance: NA
CDR3aa: CASSYAGLAGGRTGELFF
CDR3nt: TGTGCCAGCAGTTACGCCGGACTAGCGGGGGGGCGGACCGGGGAGCTGTTTTTT

d_gene: NA
v_gene: TRBV6-1
j_gene: TRBJ1-2
abundance: once
CDR3aa: CASSDHGLGYGYTF
CDR3nt: TGTGCCAGCAGTGATCACGGGTTAGGCTATGGCTACACCTTC

d_gene: NA
v_gene: TRBV12-3/TRBV12-4
j_gene: TRBJ1-1
abundance: few
CDR3aa: CASSFGNTEAFF
CDR3nt: TGTGCCAGCAGTTTCGGTAACACTGAAGCTTTCTTT

d_gene: TRBD1
v_gene: TRBV2
j_gene: TRBJ1-1
abundance: NA
CDR3aa: CAKNRGMNTEAFF
CDR3nt: TGTGCCAAAAACAGGGGAATGAACACTGAAGCTTTCTTT

d_gene: TRBD2
v_gene: TRBV19
j_gene: TRBJ2-3
abundance: NA
CDR3aa: CASSEVTGTRGTDTQYF
CDR3nt: TGTGCCAGTAGTGAAGTGACCGGGACTAGGGGCACAGATACGCAGTATTTT

d_gene: NA
v_gene: TRBV7-8
j_gene: TRBJ2-3
abundance: few
CDR3aa: CASSDRPEDTQYF
CDR3nt: TGTGCCAGCAGCGACAGGCCTGAAGATACGCAGTATTTT

d_gene: NA
v_gene: TRBV2
j_gene: TRBJ1-4
abundance: NA
CDR3aa: CASSAGALYPNEKLFF
CDR3nt: TGTGCCAGCAGTGCAGGGGCGCTTTACCCAAATGAAAAACTGTTTTTT

d_gene: NA
v_gene: TRBV10-1
j_gene: TRBJ2-2
abundance: NA
CDR3aa: CASSEGGAGELFF
CDR3nt: TGCGCCAGCAGTGAGGGGGGCGCCGGGGAGCTGTTTTTT

d_gene: NA
v_gene: TRBV6-5
j_gene: TRBJ1-5
abundance: few
CDR3aa: CASTGPDSNQPQHF
CDR3nt: TGTGCCAGTACAGGTCCCGATAGCAATCAGCCCCAGCATTTT

d_gene: TRBD1
v_gene: TRBV18
j_gene: TRBJ1-2
abundance: NA
CDR3aa: CASSPRDRGRDYGYTF
CDR3nt: TGTGCCAGCTCACCAAGGGACAGGGGGCGAGACTATGGCTACACCTTC

d_gene: TRBD1
v_gene: TRBV6-5
j_gene: TRBJ1-5
abundance: NA
CDR3aa: CASSYSWDRDQPQHF
CDR3nt: TGTGCCAGCAGTTACTCGTGGGACAGGGATCAGCCCCAGCATTTT

d_gene: TRBD2
v_gene: TRBV6-2/TRBV6-3
j_gene: TRBJ2-3
abundance: NA
CDR3aa: CASSRGLAGFRTDTQYF
CDR3nt: TGTGCCAGCAGCCGCGGACTAGCGGGGTTTCGCACAGATACGCAGTATTTT

d_gene: NA
v_gene: TRBV6-2/TRBV6-3
j_gene: TRBJ1-5
abundance: NA
CDR3aa: CASSYEQRSNQPQHF
CDR3nt: TGTGCCAGCAGTTATGAGCAGAGGAGCAATCAGCCCCAGCATTTT

d_gene: NA
v_gene: TRBV9
j_gene: TRBJ1-6
abundance: once
CDR3aa: CASSVAGYNSPLHF
CDR3nt: TGTGCCAGCAGCGTGGCAGGGTATAATTCACCCCTCCACTTT

d_gene: TRBD1
v_gene: TRBV5-1
j_gene: TRBJ1-2
abundance: once
CDR3aa: CASSPGQGPINEGYTF
CDR3nt: TGCGCCAGCAGCCCCGGACAGGGCCCAATAAACGAAGGCTACACCTTC

d_gene: TRBD1
v_gene: TRBV27
j_gene: TRBJ2-7
abundance: NA
CDR3aa: CASSLGTGSYEQYF
CDR3nt: TGTGCCAGCAGTTTGGGGACAGGTTCTTACGAGCAGTACTTC

d_gene: TRBD2
v_gene: TRBV6-6
j_gene: TRBJ2-2
abundance: NA
CDR3aa: CASSNQRGGNTGELFF
CDR3nt: TGTGCCAGCAGTAACCAGCGGGGGGGGAACACCGGGGAGCTGTTTTTT

d_gene: TRBD2
v_gene: TRBV11-2
j_gene: TRBJ2-3
abundance: NA
CDR3aa: CASSQAGETSTDTQYF
CDR3nt: TGTGCCAGCAGTCAAGCGGGGGAAACTAGCACAGATACGCAGTATTTT

d_gene: NA
v_gene: TRBV7-2
j_gene: TRBJ2-5
abundance: NA
CDR3aa: CASSLVGLQETQYF
CDR3nt: TGTGCCAGCAGCTTAGTGGGCCTACAAGAGACCCAGTACTTC

d_gene: NA
v_gene: TRBV29-1
j_gene: TRBJ1-1
abundance: NA
CDR3aa: CSGSKEMNTEAFF
CDR3nt: TGCAGCGGCTCTAAGGAGATGAACACTGAAGCTTTCTTT

d_gene: TRBD2
v_gene: TRBV5-1
j_gene: TRBJ2-3
abundance: NA
CDR3aa: CASSSPSGGRTDTQYF
CDR3nt: TGCGCCAGCAGCTCCCCTAGCGGGGGCCGTACGGATACGCAGTATTTT

d_gene: NA
v_gene: TRBV7-9
j_gene: TRBJ2-5
abundance: NA
CDR3aa: CASSLPGRQNQETQYF
CDR3nt: TGTGCCAGCAGCCTCCCCGGCCGACAGAATCAAGAGACCCAGTACTTC

d_gene: TRBD1
v_gene: TRBV19
j_gene: TRBJ2-5
abundance: NA
CDR3aa: CASRGRGLQETQYF
CDR3nt: TGTGCCAGTAGGGGAAGGGGGCTCCAAGAGACCCAGTACTTC

d_gene: NA
v_gene: TRBV9
j_gene: TRBJ2-5
abundance: NA
CDR3aa: CASSPSPTGETQYF
CDR3nt: TGTGCCAGCAGCCCGTCCCCGACGGGAGAGACCCAGTACTTC

d_gene: NA
v_gene: TRBV3-1/TRBV3-2
j_gene: TRBJ1-4
abundance: few
CDR3aa: CASSSFGRNTRGEKLFF
CDR3nt: TGTGCCAGCAGCTCGTTTGGTAGAAACACAAGGGGTGAAAAACTGTTTTTT

d_gene: TRBD1
v_gene: TRBV9
j_gene: TRBJ1-2
abundance: NA
CDR3aa: CASSVHDRGLIYGYTF
CDR3nt: TGTGCCAGCAGCGTCCACGACAGGGGGCTGATCTATGGCTACACCTTC

d_gene: TRBD1
v_gene: TRBV2
j_gene: TRBJ1-5
abundance: NA
CDR3aa: CASSRQGANQPQHF
CDR3nt: TGTGCCAGCAGCCGACAGGGGGCCAATCAGCCCCAGCATTTT

d_gene: NA
v_gene: TRBV7-9
j_gene: TRBJ2-7
abundance: NA
CDR3aa: CASSLYSYEQYF
CDR3nt: TGTGCCAGCAGCTTATACAGTTACGAGCAGTACTTC

d_gene: TRBD1
v_gene: TRBV5-1
j_gene: TRBJ1-1
abundance: NA
CDR3aa: CASSVSGTANTEAFF
CDR3nt: TGCGCCAGCAGCGTCTCCGGGACAGCCAACACTGAAGCTTTCTTT

d_gene: NA
v_gene: TRBV7-9
j_gene: TRBJ1-2
abundance: NA
CDR3aa: CASSFAGGRLQTGYTF
CDR3nt: TGTGCCAGCAGCTTCGCTGGAGGCAGACTGCAAACGGGCTACACCTTC

d_gene: NA
v_gene: TRBV4-1
j_gene: TRBJ2-2
abundance: NA
CDR3aa: CASSQEQTRVTGELFF
CDR3nt: TGCGCCAGCAGCCAAGAACAGACTAGGGTTACCGGGGAGCTGTTTTTT

d_gene: TRBD1
v_gene: TRBV5-4
j_gene: TRBJ2-7
abundance: once
CDR3aa: CASSFGGQGFYEQYF
CDR3nt: TGTGCCAGCAGCTTTGGGGGACAGGGGTTCTACGAGCAGTACTTC

d_gene: NA
v_gene: TRBV5-1
j_gene: TRBJ2-1
abundance: NA
CDR3aa: CASSLDYRAKVSYNEQFF
CDR3nt: TGCGCCAGCAGCTTGGACTACCGAGCGAAGGTTTCCTACAATGAGCAGTTCTTC

d_gene: NA
v_gene: TRBV7-2
j_gene: TRBJ2-3
abundance: NA
CDR3aa: CASSLSGTTDTQYF
CDR3nt: TGTGCCAGCAGCTTATCGGGTACAACAGATACGCAGTATTTT

d_gene: NA
v_gene: TRBV5-1
j_gene: TRBJ2-2
abundance: NA
CDR3aa: CASSLERAAGTGELFF
CDR3nt: TGCGCCAGCAGCTTAGAGAGGGCCGCGGGCACCGGGGAGCTGTTTTTT

d_gene: NA
v_gene: TRBV27
j_gene: TRBJ1-2
abundance: NA
CDR3aa: CASALTEGRANYGYTF
CDR3nt: TGTGCCAGCGCGTTAACGGAGGGCAGGGCCAACTATGGCTACACCTTC

d_gene: NA
v_gene: TRBV7-7
j_gene: TRBJ2-5
abundance: NA
CDR3aa: CASSLGGGRGETQYF
CDR3nt: TGTGCCAGCAGCTTAGGAGGTGGGCGGGGAGAGACCCAGTACTTC

d_gene: NA
v_gene: TRBV7-9
j_gene: TRBJ1-2
abundance: NA
CDR3aa: CASSLVGADLYGYTF
CDR3nt: TGTGCCAGCAGCTTAGTGGGGGCGGATCTCTATGGCTACACCTTC

d_gene: NA
v_gene: TRBV25-1
j_gene: TRBJ1-5
abundance: NA
CDR3aa: CASSGGGHTDQPQHF
CDR3nt: TGTGCCAGCAGTGGTGGTGGACACACCGACCAGCCCCAGCATTTT

d_gene: NA
v_gene: TRBV18
j_gene: TRBJ1-1
abundance: NA
CDR3aa: CASSPPSGRANTEAFF
CDR3nt: TGTGCCAGCTCACCACCCTCAGGGAGGGCGAACACTGAAGCTTTCTTT

d_gene: NA
v_gene: TRBV14
j_gene: TRBJ2-2
abundance: NA
CDR3aa: CASSEGQHTGELFF
CDR3nt: TGTGCCAGCAGCGAGGGACAACACACCGGGGAGCTGTTTTTT

d_gene: TRBD2
v_gene: TRBV27
j_gene: TRBJ2-1
abundance: NA
CDR3aa: CASSLRATGTSGVYNEQFF
CDR3nt: TGTGCCAGCAGTTTAAGGGCGACGGGGACTAGCGGGGTATACAATGAGCAGTTCTTC

d_gene: TRBD2
v_gene: TRBV29-1
j_gene: TRBJ2-3
abundance: NA
CDR3aa: CSVVMGGGGDTQYF
CDR3nt: TGCAGCGTTGTGATGGGCGGGGGGGGAGATACGCAGTATTTT

d_gene: TRBD1
v_gene: TRBV27
j_gene: TRBJ2-2
abundance: NA
CDR3aa: CASSFKGAVTGELFF
CDR3nt: TGTGCCAGCAGTTTTAAGGGGGCGGTTACCGGGGAGCTGTTTTTT

d_gene: TRBD1
v_gene: TRBV28
j_gene: TRBJ1-1
abundance: NA
CDR3aa: CASSPQTGVHTEAFF
CDR3nt: TGTGCCAGCAGTCCCCAGACAGGGGTTCACACTGAAGCTTTCTTT

d_gene: TRBD1
v_gene: TRBV3-1/TRBV3-2
j_gene: TRBJ1-1
abundance: NA
CDR3aa: CASSYRGNTEAFF
CDR3nt: TGTGCCAGCAGCTACAGGGGGAACACTGAAGCTTTCTTT

d_gene: TRBD1
v_gene: TRBV29-1
j_gene: TRBJ2-1
abundance: once
CDR3aa: CSATTLNRGEEQFF
CDR3nt: TGCAGCGCCACAACCCTTAACAGGGGCGAGGAGCAGTTCTTC

d_gene: TRBD1
v_gene: TRBV5-5
j_gene: TRBJ2-1
abundance: few
CDR3aa: CASSLDRVVWNEQFF
CDR3nt: TGTGCCAGCAGCTTAGACAGGGTAGTTTGGAATGAGCAGTTCTTC